This T cell receptor (beta chain) was found in a study of OX40 agonist ivuxolimab in advanced cancers. Deletions cut 8 bases from V and 2 bases from J, with 6 bases between. CDR1 is LNHDA and CDR2 is SQIVND in the germline V gene (reference sequence). This CDR3 spans 11 amino acids. Generated by immunoSEQ multiplex PCR, the TCRdb table keeps only in-frame clones and is missing some. The table records tens of thousands of clones, 87% of them present only once. The chain has TRBV19 and TRBJ1-2; D unclear. The sequence came from an adult with an advanced solid tumor such as melanoma, head and neck, liver or kidney cancer. Sequences were derived from CD4+ or CD8+ T cells sorted from blood, sampled in a trial of the OX40 agonist ivuxolimab. CDR3 nucleotides: TGTGCCAGTTGGGCCAACTATGGCTACACCTTC. Protein sequence: CASWANYGYTF.